Below are 28 T cell receptor beta chains sequenced from a single sample in a study of human T cells and chemical hapten exposure. TCRdb passed the RACE reads through MiXCR, listing each CDR3 protein once. The data show over 300,000 distinct CDR3 sequences, roughly 5% seen once. Time point noted: pre-sensitization, week 0. Indicated treatment: therapeutic diphenylcyclopropenone sensitization with weekly scalp DPC. The sequencing used whole blood, collected in connection with sensitization to the hapten diphenylcyclopropenone (DPC). These receptors all come from a woman between 50 and 59 years old with alopecia areata. Some clones in this sample may be carry-over from other donors' samples.

This clonotype showed up many times. The chain joins TRBV24-1 to TRBJ2-3; 7 bases are a match to TRBD2. V lost 6 bases, J lost 0 bases, and 5 bases stayed unmatched. CDR1 KGHDR and CDR2 SFDVKD come from the germline V gene. CDR3 size: 15 residues. This chain's CDR3 is CATSRSGASTDTQYF. CDR3 nucleotide sequence: TGTGCCACCAGTCGGAGCGGGGCTAGCACAGATACGCAGTATTTT.

This clonotype showed up many times. A junction boundary mismatches the germline segment, possibly from a read error. The chain uses TRBV12-3 or TRBV12-4 and TRBJ2-7; D may correspond to TRBD1 or TRBD2 (5 bases each). CDR3 length: 12 residues. The CDR3, as DNA: TGTGCCAGCAGTCGCAGGGACGGCCCGGTGTGGTTC. The encoded protein is CASSRRDGPVWF.

Many counts were recorded for this clonotype. The chain links TRBV3-1 to TRBJ2-1, with TRBD1 matching over 11 bases. The germline V gene encodes CDR1 LGHDT and CDR2 YNNKEL (reference sequence). V gave up 3 bases and J gave up 9 bases; unmatched junction bases: 7. The CDR3 consists of 15 residues. CDR3 coding DNA: TGTGCCAGCAGCCACCCGGACAGGGGGCGAGGTGAGCAGTTCTTC. This gives the protein CASSHPDRGRGEQFF.

This chain connects TRBV20-1 to TRBJ2-3; 7 bases are a match to TRBD1. V shed 3 bases, J shed 5 bases, and the junction held 8 bases outside the gene matches. The length of the CDR3 is 14 residues. CDR1 and CDR2 from the germline V gene are DFQATT and SNEGSKA (reference sequence). CDR3 loop: CSASSQGFEDTQYF. CDR3 DNA: TGCAGTGCTAGTTCACAGGGGTTCGAAGATACGCAGTATTTT.

This clonotype was seen repeatedly, ten times or more. The chain recombines TRBV10-2 with TRBJ2-7; D uncertain. Trimming pared 3 bases from V and 4 bases from J, leaving 7 bases between. The CDR3 is made up of 12 amino acids. Germline CDR1 is WSHSY and CDR2 is SAAADI. In DNA form, the CDR3 reads TGCGCCAGCAGTGACCTCTCTTACGAGCAGTACTTC. The encoded protein is CASSDLSYEQYF.

The chain carries TRBV18 and TRBJ1-5, with D hard to call. This CDR3 contains 13 residues. The V and J ends lost 4 bases and 5 bases respectively, with 9 bases between them. Per germline, CDR1 KGHSH and CDR2 LQKENI. DNA for the CDR3: TGTGCCAGCTCACGATCCGGGGATCAGCCCCAGCATTTT. Translating it yields CASSRSGDQPQHF.

The chain uses TRBV27 and TRBJ1-1; D is unresolved. CDR3 length: 16 amino acids. Looked up from germline, CDR1 is MNHEY and CDR2 is SMNVEV (reference sequence). V was pared by 6 bases and J by 2 bases, with 19 bases between. Here the CDR3 reads CASSPTQAKVNTEAFF. In DNA, the CDR3 is TGTGCCAGCAGCCCGACTCAGGCTAAGGTAAACACTGAAGCTTTCTTT.

In its sample, this clonotype was seen many times. The chain combines TRBV7-9 with TRBJ2-2; 12 bases map to TRBD2. In germline, CDR1 is SEHNR, CDR2 FQNEAQ (reference sequence). The J segment lost 5 bases and the V segment lost 2 bases, leaving 9 bases of the junction unmatched. This CDR3 comprises 18 residues. The CDR3 nucleotides read TGTGCCAGCAGCTTACCCCGACTAGCGGGAGTAGGGACCGGGGAGCTGTTTTTT. Amino acids: CASSLPRLAGVGTGELFF.

The chain employs TRBV5-6 and TRBJ2-2; either TRBD1 or TRBD2 may supply D (5 bases each). The CDR3 has 15 amino acids. Per the germline V gene, CDR1 is SGHDT and CDR2 is YYEEEE. With 2 bases removed from V and 1 base from J, the gap between germline ends came to 9 bases. The CDR3 sequence: CASSFRGLNTGELFF. The CDR3 nucleotides read TGTGCCAGCAGCTTCCGGGGCCTGAACACCGGGGAGCTGTTTTTT.

This clonotype has a count of ten or more. The V call is TRBV29-1, the J call TRBJ2-5, with D perhaps matching TRBD1 (5 bases). Trimming pared 4 bases from V and 5 bases from J, leaving 11 bases between. Germline CDR1 is SQVTM and CDR2 is ANQGSEA. CDR3 length equals 12 residues. The CDR3 is CSVAQGGETQYF. Here the CDR3 DNA reads TGCAGCGTTGCGCAGGGTGGGGAGACCCAGTACTTC.

The chain joins TRBV9 to TRBJ1-2, with D unresolved. CDR1 is SGDLS, CDR2 YYNGEE, per germline. The CDR3 runs to 16 residues. The germline V and J ends were trimmed by 0 bases and 3 bases, with 15 bases remaining between them. As DNA, the CDR3 is TGTGCCAGCAGCGTAGGGATAGGACCCTCTGACTATGGCTACACCTTC. It yields the protein CASSVGIGPSDYGYTF.

This clonotype was observed at least ten times. The rearrangement joins TRBV7-2 to TRBJ2-3; tentatively, D is TRBD2 (6 bases). Trimming shortened V by 1 base and J by 6 bases, and 11 bases separated the two germline ends. Germline CDR1 and CDR2: SGHTA and FQGNSA. The CDR3 totals 14 residues. The CDR3 DNA reads TGTGCCAGCAGCTTAGGGGCTAGCGCTGATACGCAGTATTTT. It encodes CASSLGASADTQYF.

This clonotype was observed at least ten times. This chain connects TRBV5-1 to TRBJ1-1; perhaps TRBD1 as D (5 bases). Germline loops: CDR1 SGHRS, CDR2 YFSETQ. This CDR3 comprises 13 residues. The ends were cut back, 5 bases at V and 2 bases at J, with 10 bases in the middle. DNA for the CDR3: TGCGCCAGCAGGGTGGGGACCAACACTGAAGCTTTCTTT. Protein: CASRVGTNTEAFF.

There are many counts of this clonotype. The chain combines TRBV20-1 with TRBJ1-6; 8 nucleotides agree with TRBD1. CDR3 length equals 14 residues. Germline loops: CDR1 DFQATT, CDR2 SNEGSKA (reference sequence). Losses at the gene ends were 6 bases for V and 7 bases for J; bases not matched to a gene: 8. DNA of the CDR3: TGCAGTGCCCTTGGACAGGGCAGAAATTCACCCCTCCACTTT. This sequence encodes CSALGQGRNSPLHF.

This clonotype has at least ten counts. The genes are TRBV12-3 or TRBV12-4 and TRBJ2-1; 10 bases align to TRBD1. The J segment lost 6 bases and the V segment lost 3 bases, leaving 5 bases of the junction unmatched. The CDR3 loop spans 15 amino acids. The DNA for the CDR3 is TGTGCCAGCAGTTTCGGGACAGGGGTGACCAATGAGCAGTTCTTC. It codes for CASSFGTGVTNEQFF.

The sample holds many counts of this clonotype. This chain uses TRBV7-9 with TRBJ1-6, with D perhaps matching TRBD1 (6 bases). V was cut by 4 bases and J by 4 bases, with 26 bases left in between. CDR1 and CDR2 (germline): SEHNR, FQNEAQ (reference sequence). The CDR3 extends over 20 amino acids. The CDR3 DNA reads as TGTGCCAGCAGCTCCGAACCCGCGGGGGGGGCCGTCTATTATAATTCACCCCTCCACTTT. It is translated as CASSSEPAGGAVYYNSPLHF.

This clonotype was seen many times. This sequence joins TRBV7-9 and TRBJ2-7; D may be TRBD1 (6 bases). With 4 bases removed from V and 1 base from J, the gap between germline ends came to 8 bases. Per germline, CDR1 SEHNR and CDR2 FQNEAQ (reference sequence). CDR3 size: 13 residues. The CDR3 DNA sequence: TGTGCCAGCAGCTCAGGGGTATCCTACGAGCAGTACTTC. This gives the protein CASSSGVSYEQYF.

The chain joins TRBV28 to TRBJ2-1; TRBD2 matches at 7 bases. Per the germline V gene, CDR1 is MDHEN and CDR2 is SYDVKM. V trimming: 6 bases; J trimming: 5 bases; junction bases outside the gene matches: 10. The length of the CDR3 is 15 residues. The DNA of the CDR3 is TGTGCCAGCAGCACTGGCGGGAGTTTAAACAATGAGCAGTTCTTC. Protein: CASSTGGSLNNEQFF.

Only a few counts were recorded for this clonotype. This chain links TRBV6-6 with TRBJ2-3; 9 bases line up with TRBD2. This CDR3 is 14 amino acids long. V trimming: 8 bases; J trimming: 0 bases; junction bases outside the gene matches: 3. Germline V gene lookup returns CDR1 MNHNY and CDR2 SVGAGI (reference sequence). The CDR3 reads CASLLAGSTDTQYF. As DNA, the CDR3 is TGTGCCAGCCTGCTAGCGGGGAGCACAGATACGCAGTATTTT.

This clonotype has a count of ten or more. The chain is built from TRBV5-1 and TRBJ1-1; no reliable D call. Germline V gene data show CDR1 as SGHRS and CDR2 as YFSETQ. V was pared by 0 bases and J by 1 base, with 7 bases between. There are 14 residues in the CDR3. CDR3 DNA: TGCGCCAGCAGCTTGGGGTACTCGAACACTGAAGCTTTCTTT. Protein product: CASSLGYSNTEAFF.

This chain links TRBV2 with TRBJ2-1; D may be TRBD2 (6 bases). The CDR3 consists of 15 residues. Germline CDR1 reads SNHLY; CDR2 reads FYNNEI. Between the trimmed V and J ends, which lost 3 bases and 7 bases, there was a span of 16 bases. DNA of the CDR3: TGTGCCAGCAGTGAGGTTGGTAGCGGAAGGAATGAGCAGTTCTTC. It translates to CASSEVGSGRNEQFF.

This clonotype was seen ten or more times. The genes are TRBV10-3 and TRBJ2-1; 7 bases align to TRBD2. V trimming: 4 bases; J trimming: 6 bases; junction bases outside the gene matches: 0. The germline CDR1 and CDR2 sequences are ENHRY and SYGVKD. The CDR3 spans 12 residues. CDR3 loop: CAISGLANEQFF. Here the CDR3 DNA reads TGTGCCATCAGTGGACTAGCCAATGAGCAGTTCTTC.

This clonotype was observed at least ten times. The rearrangement links TRBV15 to TRBJ2-3, with 10 bases lining up with TRBD2. The CDR3 is made up of 14 amino acids. Trimming removed 6 bases from V and 2 bases from J; junction bases left unmatched: 2. Germline-derived CDR1 and CDR2 are LNHNV and YYDKDF (reference sequence). The CDR3 DNA is TGTGCCACCAGTGGGACTAGCGTCACAGATACGCAGTATTTT. It is translated as CATSGTSVTDTQYF.

This clonotype was seen many times. The V gene is TRBV20-1, the J gene TRBJ1-1, with 7 positions matching TRBD1. V lost 0 bases to trimming and J lost 3 bases; unmatched junction nucleotides: 10. CDR1 is DFQATT, CDR2 SNEGSKA, per germline (reference sequence). The length of the CDR3 is 16 residues. The CDR3 region has the DNA TGCAGTGCTAGAGAAGGGGGCAAGGAGTGGCACACTGAAGCTTTCTTT. Its protein product is CSAREGGKEWHTEAFF.

This clonotype was seen at least ten times. In DNA form, the CDR3 reads TGTGCCAGCGCCGGGACAGGGTCTGACTATGGCTACACCTTC. It is translated as CASAGTGSDYGYTF. The genes are TRBV10-3 and TRBJ1-2; TRBD1 agrees at 9 bases. The germline V gene encodes CDR1 ENHRY and CDR2 SYGVKD. This CDR3 spans 14 amino acids. V gave up 10 bases and J gave up 3 bases; unmatched junction bases: 9.

This clonotype was seen a few times. The chain carries TRBV7-9 and TRBJ2-3, with TRBD2 matching 10 bases. The germline CDR1 and CDR2 sequences are SEHNR and FQNEAQ (reference sequence). V gave up 0 bases and J gave up 4 bases; unmatched junction bases: 7. CDR3 length: 17 residues. DNA of the CDR3: TGTGCCAGCAGCTTAGCGTCTCTAGCGGGAGCATCAGATACGCAGTATTTT. It encodes CASSLASLAGASDTQYF.

A few counts support this clonotype. The V and J genes are TRBV10-3 and TRBJ1-5, with D maybe TRBD1 (6 bases). Germline V CDR1 and CDR2: ENHRY, SYGVKD. The V end was cut by 4 bases, the J end by 3 bases, with 10 bases between. The CDR3 spans 14 residues. In DNA, the CDR3 is TGTGCCATCAGTGCAGGGGAGGACAATCAGCCCCAGCATTTT. As protein: CAISAGEDNQPQHF.

There are a few counts of this clonotype. The gene calls are TRBV29-1 and TRBJ2-3, with 9 bases aligning to TRBD2. V lost 7 bases and J lost 0; bases outside the gene matches: 5. The CDR3 spans 14 residues. CDR1 and CDR2 from the germline V gene are SQVTM and ANQGSEA. The CDR3 bases are TGCAGCGGTATAGCGGGGGAGAGCACAGATACGCAGTATTTT. Translated: CSGIAGESTDTQYF.